The present TCR beta chain was sequenced within a study of cytomegalovirus exposure and HLA in healthy donors. At the level of the study: Across roughly 400 genotyped donors, roughly 80% landed in the Caucasian-associated ancestry cluster.

Germline V gives CDR1 LGHNA, CDR2 YSLEER. The CDR3 extends over 16 amino acids. With 0 bases removed from V and 1 base from J, the gap between germline ends came to 12 bases. Whole-study results and caveats: Among donors in an Asian-associated ancestry cluster, a later analysis reportedly found fewer N-insertions than the approximately 700-donor mean.

Vbeta (60) and Jbeta (13) primers were used in the PCR. The assay was immunoSEQ multiplex PCR, and TCRdb's table has in-frame clones only and misses some. The sample has 150,000 to 200,000 clones; approximately 85% are singletons. As regards this clone: As yet, its antigen is unknown.

This chain uses TRBV4-3 with TRBJ1-1; tentatively, D is TRBD1 (6 bases). The clonotype comes from a man aged 25 to 45 in good health and CMV-seropositive. The sequenced material came from PBMCs. The CDR3 nucleotides read TGCGCCAGCAGCCAAGAGCAGGGGCTCAGGAACACTGAAGCTTTCTTT. This translates into CASSQEQGLRNTEAFF.